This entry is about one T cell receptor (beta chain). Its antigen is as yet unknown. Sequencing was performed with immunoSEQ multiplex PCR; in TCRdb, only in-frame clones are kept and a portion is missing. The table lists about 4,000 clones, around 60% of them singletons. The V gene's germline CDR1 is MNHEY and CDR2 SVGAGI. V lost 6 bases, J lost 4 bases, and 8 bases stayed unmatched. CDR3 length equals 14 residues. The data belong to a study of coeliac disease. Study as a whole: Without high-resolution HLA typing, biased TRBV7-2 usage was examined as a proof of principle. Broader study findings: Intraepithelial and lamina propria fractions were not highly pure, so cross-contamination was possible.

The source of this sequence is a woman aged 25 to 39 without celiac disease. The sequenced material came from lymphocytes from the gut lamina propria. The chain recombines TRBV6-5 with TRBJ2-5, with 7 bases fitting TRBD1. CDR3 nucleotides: TGTGCCAGCAGAAGACAGGGACGGTCAGAGACCCAGTACTTC. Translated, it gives CASRRQGRSETQYF.